This T cell receptor beta chain was documented in a study of shared clonotypes between healthy human individuals. The table came from immunoSEQ multiplex PCR; TCRdb's copy has only in-frame clones and leaves some out. This table holds approximately 250,000 clones, over 50% found once. The V gene's germline CDR1 is GTSNPN and CDR2 SVGIG (reference sequence). The CDR3 extends over 10 amino acids. Trimming took off 1 base at V and 7 bases at J, with 3 bases between the two ends. The clonotype comes from a man aged 25 to 40 in good health. This chain connects TRBV30 to TRBJ2-3; D is ambiguous. The material sequenced was memory CD4+ T cells sorted from blood. Stated subset: CD45RA-negative fraction. CDR3 in DNA: TGTGCCTGGAGTGCGAATACGCAGTATTTT. This encodes CAWSANTQYF.